This is a list of T cell receptor beta chains from one sample in a study of T cells after yellow fever vaccination. TCRdb re-called the 5' RACE reads with MiXCR, one entry per CDR3 protein. In the table there are more than 300,000 distinct CDR3 sequences, roughly 4.3% of which are singletons. The source was PBMCs, collected 15 days after the yellow fever booster vaccination. The receptors originated from a young man who received the YFV17D yellow fever vaccine. Each CDR3 is given with its conserved first and last residue. The D gene is left open where the match is weak. For some rows the clone size is stated as once, few or many, or as a class when expanded; others skip it.

clone size	V gene	J gene	D gene	CDR3 protein	CDR3 DNA
many	TRBV12-3/TRBV12-4	TRBJ1-4	.	CASSQGRSTNEKLFF	TGTGCCAGCAGCCAGGGCCGATCAACTAATGAAAAACTGTTTTTT
many	TRBV4-1	TRBJ1-4	TRBD1	CASSQVPGGNEKLFF	TGCGCCAGCAGCCAAGTCCCAGGGGGGAATGAAAAACTGTTTTTT
many	TRBV7-2	TRBJ2-3	.	CASSGATDTQYF	TGTGCCAGCTCCGGGGCGACAGATACGCAGTATTTT
few	TRBV28	TRBJ2-5	.	CASSPRGVLQETQYF	TGTGCCAGCTCCCCTAGGGGGGTTTTACAAGAGACCCAGTACTTC
.	TRBV7-2	TRBJ1-5	.	CASSGGYQPQHF	TGTGCCAGCAGCGGTGGGTATCAGCCCCAGCATTTT
many	TRBV9	TRBJ2-5	.	CASSVGTDKFATQYF	TGTGCCAGCAGCGTAGGGACAGATAAATTTGCGACCCAGTACTTC
many	TRBV5-1	TRBJ2-2	.	CASSLTGNTGELFF	TGCGCCAGCAGCCTGACAGGGAACACCGGGGAGCTGTTTTTT
many	TRBV6-2/TRBV6-3	TRBJ2-3	.	CASSYSAGTDTQYF	TGTGCCAGCAGTTACTCAGCCGGGACAGATACGCAGTATTTT
.	TRBV6-6	TRBJ1-4	.	CASSPTDSATNEKLFF	TGTGCCAGCAGTCCCACGGACAGCGCAACTAATGAAAAACTGTTTTTT
few	TRBV5-1	TRBJ2-3	TRBD1	CASRSPGGEGTDTQYF	TGCGCCAGCAGATCACCAGGGGGCGAAGGCACAGATACGCAGTATTTT
many	TRBV7-2	TRBJ1-2	.	CASSSSDIDYGYTF	TGTGCCAGCAGCTCTTCAGACATAGACTATGGCTACACCTTC
few	TRBV19	TRBJ2-5	.	CASSMTRETQYF	TGTGCCAGTAGTATGACTCGAGAGACCCAGTACTTC
many	TRBV20-1	TRBJ2-5	.	CSATEGLETQYF	TGCAGTGCTACAGAGGGGCTAGAGACCCAGTACTTC
many	TRBV7-2	TRBJ1-2	.	CASSPTGFNGYTF	TGTGCCAGCAGCCCGACAGGTTTCAATGGCTACACCTTC
many	TRBV15	TRBJ1-5	.	CATSRRETPNQPQHF	TGTGCCACCAGCAGGAGAGAGACCCCCAATCAGCCCCAGCATTTT
many	TRBV3-1	TRBJ1-6	.	CASSQGTVNSPLHF	TGTGCCAGCAGCCAAGGGACGGTGAATTCACCCCTCCACTTT
many	TRBV20-1	TRBJ2-5	TRBD2	CSAAGGLGQETQYF	TGCAGTGCTGCGGGGGGGCTGGGCCAAGAGACCCAGTACTTC
few	TRBV29-1	TRBJ1-3	.	CSAWAAAGQSSGNTIYF	TGCAGCGCCTGGGCGGCGGCCGGCCAAAGCTCTGGAAACACCATATATTTT
.	TRBV6-1	TRBJ2-7	.	CASSERAPYEQYF	TGTGCCAGCAGTGAGCGGGCTCCCTACGAGCAGTACTTC
many	TRBV3-1	TRBJ2-3	.	CASSLQGVRGPTDTQYF	TGTGCCAGCAGCCTTCAAGGTGTCAGGGGCCCCACAGATACGCAGTATTTT
many	TRBV20-1	TRBJ2-5	TRBD1	CSARGRTGREETQYF	TGCAGTGCTAGAGGGAGGACAGGACGTGAAGAGACCCAGTACTTC
many	TRBV20-1	TRBJ1-2	.	CSATGLANYGYTF	TGCAGTGCTACAGGTCTAGCTAACTATGGCTACACCTTC
few	TRBV4-1	TRBJ2-1	TRBD2	CASSQDHPASGAPKEFF	TGCGCCAGCAGCCAAGATCACCCAGCTAGCGGGGCTCCTAAGGAGTTCTTC
few	TRBV27	TRBJ1-6	.	CASSSWTANTAPLHF	TGTGCCAGCAGTTCCTGGACAGCCAACACTGCACCCCTCCACTTT
.	TRBV6-5	TRBJ1-1	TRBD1	CASRPPTGFEAFF	TGCGCCAGCAGACCACCGACAGGGTTTGAAGCTTTCTTT
many	TRBV27	TRBJ2-3	TRBD2	CASRKRGVDTQYF	TGTGCCAGCAGAAAGCGGGGAGTAGATACGCAGTATTTT
many	TRBV4-1	TRBJ1-1	.	CASSQVVRNTEAFF	TGCGCCAGCAGCCAAGTCGTCAGAAACACTGAAGCTTTCTTT
few	TRBV4-1	TRBJ2-3	TRBD1	CASSQYFGQADPTDTQYF	TGCGCCAGCAGCCAATATTTTGGACAGGCGGACCCCACAGATACGCAGTATTTT
.	TRBV18	TRBJ1-1	.	CASSPVRNTEAFF	TGTGCCAGCTCACCAGTAAGGAACACTGAAGCTTTCTTT
few	TRBV9	TRBJ2-2	TRBD1	CASSRPGTGTGELFF	TGTGCCAGCAGCCGTCCCGGGACAGGGACCGGGGAGCTGTTTTTT
once	TRBV29-1	TRBJ2-5	TRBD1	CSAASRGRMETKYF	TGCAGCGCAGCTAGTAGGGGGCGCATGGAGACCAAGTACTTC
many	TRBV25-1	TRBJ1-1	.	CASSGAFF	TGTGCCAGCAGTGGGGCTTTCTTT
many	TRBV29-1	TRBJ2-5	.	CSVDRGGETQYF	TGCAGCGTTGATCGAGGGGGAGAGACCCAGTACTTC
.	TRBV4-2	TRBJ1-2	.	CASSEHQDPGFSNYGYTF	TGTGCCAGCAGCGAACACCAGGACCCAGGGTTTTCTAACTATGGCTACACCTTC
many	TRBV7-6	TRBJ1-3	.	CASSLETAGNTIYF	TGTGCCAGCAGCTTAGAGACTGCTGGAAACACCATATATTTT
.	TRBV6-6	TRBJ1-5	.	CASSYIPGPIDSNQPQHF	TGTGCCAGCAGTTACATCCCGGGACCGATCGATAGCAATCAGCCCCAGCATTTT
.	TRBV7-2	TRBJ2-2	TRBD2	CASSLMLAGNTGELFF	TGTGCCAGCAGCTTAATGCTAGCGGGGAACACCGGGGAGCTGTTTTTT
many	TRBV5-5	TRBJ1-5	.	CASSFSGSRSGQPQHF	TGTGCCAGCAGCTTCTCGGGTAGTAGGTCGGGGCAGCCCCAGCATTTT
.	TRBV20-1	TRBJ2-1	.	CSARLLAFNEQFF	TGCAGTGCTAGGTTGCTAGCGTTCAATGAGCAGTTCTTC
many	TRBV10-3	TRBJ2-1	TRBD2	CANGTTGSSYNEQFF	TGTGCCAATGGGACTACCGGGAGCTCCTACAATGAGCAGTTCTTC
many	TRBV18	TRBJ1-5	.	CASRRDTNQPQHF	TGTGCCAGCCGCAGGGACACCAATCAGCCCCAGCATTTT